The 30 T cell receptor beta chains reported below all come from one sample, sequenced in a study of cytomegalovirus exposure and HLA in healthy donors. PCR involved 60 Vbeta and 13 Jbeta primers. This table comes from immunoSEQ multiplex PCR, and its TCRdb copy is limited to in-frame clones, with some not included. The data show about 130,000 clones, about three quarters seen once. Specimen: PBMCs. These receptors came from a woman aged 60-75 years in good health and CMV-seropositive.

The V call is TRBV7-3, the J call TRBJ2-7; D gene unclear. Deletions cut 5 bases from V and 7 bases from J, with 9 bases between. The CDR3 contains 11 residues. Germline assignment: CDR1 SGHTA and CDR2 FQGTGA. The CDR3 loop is CASSDSREQYF. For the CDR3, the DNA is TGTGCCAGCAGCGATTCGAGGGAGCAGTACTTC.

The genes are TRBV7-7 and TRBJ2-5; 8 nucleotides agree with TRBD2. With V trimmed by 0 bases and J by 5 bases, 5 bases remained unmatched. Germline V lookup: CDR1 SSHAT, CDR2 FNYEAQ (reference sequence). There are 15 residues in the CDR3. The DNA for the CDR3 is TGTGCCAGCAGCTTAGCCGGGGGGGGTAGCGAGACCCAGTACTTC. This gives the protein CASSLAGGGSETQYF.

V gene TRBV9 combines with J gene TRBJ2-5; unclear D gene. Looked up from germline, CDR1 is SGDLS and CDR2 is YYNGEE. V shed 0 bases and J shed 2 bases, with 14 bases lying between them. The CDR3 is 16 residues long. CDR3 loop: CASSVVGTPQQETQYF. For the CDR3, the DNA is TGTGCCAGCAGCGTAGTCGGAACTCCACAGCAAGAGACCCAGTACTTC.

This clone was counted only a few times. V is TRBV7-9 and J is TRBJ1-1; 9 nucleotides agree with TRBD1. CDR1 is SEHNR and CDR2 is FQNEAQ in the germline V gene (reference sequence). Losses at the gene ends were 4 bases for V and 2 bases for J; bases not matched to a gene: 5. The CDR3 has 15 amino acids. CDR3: CASSSTGQGNTEAFF. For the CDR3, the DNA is TGTGCCAGCAGCTCAACGGGACAGGGAAACACTGAAGCTTTCTTT.

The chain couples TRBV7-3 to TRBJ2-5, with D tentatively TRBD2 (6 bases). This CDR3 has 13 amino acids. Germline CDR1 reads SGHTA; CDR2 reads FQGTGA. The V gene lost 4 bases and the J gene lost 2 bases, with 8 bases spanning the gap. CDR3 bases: TGTGCCAGCAGCTCGGGACTTCAAGAGACCCAGTACTTC. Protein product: CASSSGLQETQYF.

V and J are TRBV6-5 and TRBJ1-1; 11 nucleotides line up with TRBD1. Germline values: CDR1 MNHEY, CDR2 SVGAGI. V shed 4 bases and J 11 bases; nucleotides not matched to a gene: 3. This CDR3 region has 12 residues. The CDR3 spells CASSWDRGTAFF. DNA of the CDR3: TGTGCCAGCAGTTGGGACAGGGGGACGGCTTTCTTT.

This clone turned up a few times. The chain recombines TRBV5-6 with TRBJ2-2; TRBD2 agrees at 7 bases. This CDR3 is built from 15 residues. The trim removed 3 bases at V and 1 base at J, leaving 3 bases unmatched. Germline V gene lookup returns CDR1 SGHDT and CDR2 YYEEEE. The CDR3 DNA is TGTGCCAGCAGCTCCTTAGCGGGGAACACCGGGGAGCTGTTTTTT. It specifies CASSSLAGNTGELFF.

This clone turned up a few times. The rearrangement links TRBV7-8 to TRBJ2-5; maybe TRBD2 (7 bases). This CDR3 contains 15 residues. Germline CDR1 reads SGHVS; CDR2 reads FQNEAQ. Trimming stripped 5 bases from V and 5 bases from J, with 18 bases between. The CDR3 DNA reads TGTGCCAGCAGCAGCCCGGGGGGCGTCGGGGAGACCCAGTACTTC. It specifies CASSSPGGVGETQYF.

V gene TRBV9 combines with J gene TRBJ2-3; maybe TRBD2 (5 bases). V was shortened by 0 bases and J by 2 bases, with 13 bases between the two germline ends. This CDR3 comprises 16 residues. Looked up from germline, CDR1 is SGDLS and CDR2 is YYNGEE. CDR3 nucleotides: TGTGCCAGCAGCGTAGGGAGATCGGGGTCCACAGATACGCAGTATTTT. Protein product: CASSVGRSGSTDTQYF.

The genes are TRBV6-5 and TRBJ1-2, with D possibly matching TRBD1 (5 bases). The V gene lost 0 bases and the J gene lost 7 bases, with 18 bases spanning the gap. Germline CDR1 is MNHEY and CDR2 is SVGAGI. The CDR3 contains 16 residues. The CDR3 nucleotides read TGTGCCAGCAGTTACTCGGGGCACGTTAGGGGTGGTGGCTACACCTTC. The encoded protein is CASSYSGHVRGGGYTF.

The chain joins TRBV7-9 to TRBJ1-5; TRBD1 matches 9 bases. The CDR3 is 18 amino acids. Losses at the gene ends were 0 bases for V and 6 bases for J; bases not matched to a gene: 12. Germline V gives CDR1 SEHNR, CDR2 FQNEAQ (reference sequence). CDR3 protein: CASSLASRTNRGPQPQHF. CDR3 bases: TGTGCCAGCAGCTTAGCCTCCCGTACGAACAGGGGGCCTCAGCCCCAGCATTTT.

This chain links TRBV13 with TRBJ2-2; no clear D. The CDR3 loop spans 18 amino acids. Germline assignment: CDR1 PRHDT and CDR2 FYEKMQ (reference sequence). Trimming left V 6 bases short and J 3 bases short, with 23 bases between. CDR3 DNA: TGTGCCAGCAGTGAGCATAACTTAGGAGATGTCGACACCGGGGAGCTGTTTTTT. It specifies CASSEHNLGDVDTGELFF.

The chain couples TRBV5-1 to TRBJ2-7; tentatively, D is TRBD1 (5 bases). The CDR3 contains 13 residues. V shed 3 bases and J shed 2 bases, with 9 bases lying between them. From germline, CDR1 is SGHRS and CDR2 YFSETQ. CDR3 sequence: CASSWKQAYEQYF. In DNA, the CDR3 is TGCGCCAGCAGCTGGAAACAGGCCTACGAGCAGTACTTC. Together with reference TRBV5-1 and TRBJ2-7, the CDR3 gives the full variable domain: KAGVTQTPRYLIKTRGQQVTLSCSPISGHRSVSWYQQTPGQGLQFLFEYFSETQRNKGNFPGRFSGRQFSNSRSEMNVSTLELGDSALYLCASSWKQAYEQYFGPGTRLTVT.

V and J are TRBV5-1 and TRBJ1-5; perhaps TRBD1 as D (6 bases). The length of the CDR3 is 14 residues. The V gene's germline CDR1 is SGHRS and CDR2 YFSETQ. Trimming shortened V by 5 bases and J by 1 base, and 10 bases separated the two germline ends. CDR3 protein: CASREGGSNQPQHF. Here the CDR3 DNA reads TGCGCCAGCAGAGAGGGGGGGAGCAATCAGCCCCAGCATTTT.

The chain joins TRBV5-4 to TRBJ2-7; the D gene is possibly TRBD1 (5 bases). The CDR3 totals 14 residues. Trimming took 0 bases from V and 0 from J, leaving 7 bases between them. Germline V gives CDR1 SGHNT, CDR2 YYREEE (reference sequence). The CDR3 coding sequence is TGTGCCAGCAGCTTGGGTGGGGCCTCCTACGAGCAGTACTTC. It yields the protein CASSLGGASYEQYF.

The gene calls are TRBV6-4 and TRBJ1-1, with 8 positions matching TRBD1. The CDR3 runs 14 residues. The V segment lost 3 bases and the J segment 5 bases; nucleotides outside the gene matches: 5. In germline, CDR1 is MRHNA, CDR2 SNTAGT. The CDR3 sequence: CASSERQGRTEAFF. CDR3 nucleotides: TGTGCCAGCAGTGAACGACAGGGGCGGACTGAAGCTTTCTTT.

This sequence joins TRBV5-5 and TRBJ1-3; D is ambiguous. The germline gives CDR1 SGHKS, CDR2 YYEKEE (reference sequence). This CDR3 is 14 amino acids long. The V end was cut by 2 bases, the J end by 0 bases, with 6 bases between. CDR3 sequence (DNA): TGTGCCAGCAGCTTATCGAGCTCTGGAAACACCATATATTTT. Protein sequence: CASSLSSSGNTIYF. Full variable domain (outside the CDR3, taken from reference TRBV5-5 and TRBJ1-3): DAGVTQSPTHLIKTRGQQVTLRCSPISGHKSVSWYQQVLGQGPQFIFQYYEKEERGRGNFPDRFSARQFPNYSSELNVNALLLGDSALYLCASSLSSSGNTIYFGEGSWLTVV.

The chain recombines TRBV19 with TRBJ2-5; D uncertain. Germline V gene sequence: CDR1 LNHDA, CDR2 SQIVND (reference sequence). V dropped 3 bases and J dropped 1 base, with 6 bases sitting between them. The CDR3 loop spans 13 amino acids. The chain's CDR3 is CASSINSQETQYF. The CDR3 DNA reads TGTGCCAGTAGTATTAACAGCCAAGAGACCCAGTACTTC.

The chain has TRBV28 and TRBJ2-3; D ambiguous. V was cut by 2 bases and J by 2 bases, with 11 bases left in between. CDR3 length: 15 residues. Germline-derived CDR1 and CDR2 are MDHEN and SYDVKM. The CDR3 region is CASSLRQVPTDTQYF. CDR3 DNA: TGTGCCAGCAGTTTAAGGCAGGTTCCCACAGATACGCAGTATTTT.

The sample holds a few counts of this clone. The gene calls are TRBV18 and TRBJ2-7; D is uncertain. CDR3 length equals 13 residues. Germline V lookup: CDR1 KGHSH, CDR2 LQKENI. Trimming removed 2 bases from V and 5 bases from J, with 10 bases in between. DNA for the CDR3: TGTGCCAGCTCACCATCCCGAGATAACGAGCAGTACTTC. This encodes CASSPSRDNEQYF.

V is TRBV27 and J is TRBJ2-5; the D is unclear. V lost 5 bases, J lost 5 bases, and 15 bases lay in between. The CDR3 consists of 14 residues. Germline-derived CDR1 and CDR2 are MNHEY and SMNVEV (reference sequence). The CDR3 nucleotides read TGTGCCAGCAGTCCCACAACGGGTGGGGAGACCCAGTACTTC. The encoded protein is CASSPTTGGETQYF.

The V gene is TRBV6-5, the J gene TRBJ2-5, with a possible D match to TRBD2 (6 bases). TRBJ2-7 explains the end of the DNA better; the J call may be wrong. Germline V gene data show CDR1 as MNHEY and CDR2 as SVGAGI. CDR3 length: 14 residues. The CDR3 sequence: CASSRDSWGYEQYF. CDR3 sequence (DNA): TGTGCCAGCAGTCGGGACTCTTGGGGTTACGAGCAGTACTTC.

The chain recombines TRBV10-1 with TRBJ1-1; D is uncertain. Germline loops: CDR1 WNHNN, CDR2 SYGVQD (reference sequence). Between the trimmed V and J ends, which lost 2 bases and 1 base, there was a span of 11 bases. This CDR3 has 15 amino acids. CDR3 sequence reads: CASSESAPGNTEAFF. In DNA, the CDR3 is TGCGCCAGCAGTGAGAGTGCCCCGGGGAACACTGAAGCTTTCTTT.

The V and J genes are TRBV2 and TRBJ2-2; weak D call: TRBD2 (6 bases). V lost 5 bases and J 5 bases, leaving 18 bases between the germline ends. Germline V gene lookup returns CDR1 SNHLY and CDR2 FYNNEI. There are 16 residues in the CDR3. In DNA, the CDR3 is TGTGCCAGCAGTTTACCCCCCGTCGGGGGAACCGGGGAGCTGTTTTTT. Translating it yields CASSLPPVGGTGELFF.

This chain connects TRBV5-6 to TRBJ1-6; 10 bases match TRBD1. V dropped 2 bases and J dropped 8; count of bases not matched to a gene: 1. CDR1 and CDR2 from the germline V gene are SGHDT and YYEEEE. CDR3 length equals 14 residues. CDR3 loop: CASSLGQGDSPLHF. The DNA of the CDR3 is TGTGCCAGCAGCTTAGGACAGGGGGATTCACCCCTCCACTTT.

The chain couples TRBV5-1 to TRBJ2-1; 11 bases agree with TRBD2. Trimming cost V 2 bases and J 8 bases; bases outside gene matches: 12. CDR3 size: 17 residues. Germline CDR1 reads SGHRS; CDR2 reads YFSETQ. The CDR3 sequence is CASSLRASGGRGHEQFF. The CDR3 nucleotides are TGCGCCAGCAGCTTACGCGCTAGCGGGGGGCGAGGGCATGAGCAGTTCTTC.

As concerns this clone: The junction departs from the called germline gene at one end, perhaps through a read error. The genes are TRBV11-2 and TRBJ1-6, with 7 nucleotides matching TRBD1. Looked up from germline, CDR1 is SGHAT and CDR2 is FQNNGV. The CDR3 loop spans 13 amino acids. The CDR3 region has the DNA TGTGCCAGCACGACAGGGTATACTTCACCCCTCCACTTT. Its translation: CASTTGYTSPLHF.

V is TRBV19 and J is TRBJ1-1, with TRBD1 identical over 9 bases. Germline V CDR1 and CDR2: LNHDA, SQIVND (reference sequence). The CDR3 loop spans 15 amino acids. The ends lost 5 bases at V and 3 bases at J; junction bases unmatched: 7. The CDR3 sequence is CASSGTGTVDTEAFF. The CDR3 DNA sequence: TGTGCCAGTAGTGGGACAGGGACTGTAGACACTGAAGCTTTCTTT.

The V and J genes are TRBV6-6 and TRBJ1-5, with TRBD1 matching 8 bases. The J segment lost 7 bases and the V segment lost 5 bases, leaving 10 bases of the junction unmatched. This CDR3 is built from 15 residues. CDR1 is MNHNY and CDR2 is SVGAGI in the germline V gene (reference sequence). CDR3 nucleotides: TGTGCCAGCAGTGGGGCAGGGGGCACTTACCAGCCCCAGCATTTT. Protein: CASSGAGGTYQPQHF.

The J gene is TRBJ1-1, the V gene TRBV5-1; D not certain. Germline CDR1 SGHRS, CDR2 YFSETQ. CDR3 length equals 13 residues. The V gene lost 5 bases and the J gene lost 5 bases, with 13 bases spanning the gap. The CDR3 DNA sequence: TGCGCCAGCAGTTCGGGCGCGGGGACTGAAGCTTTCTTT. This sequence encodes CASSSGAGTEAFF.